These 24 T cell receptor beta chains were all obtained from the same sample, sequenced in a study of T cells after yellow fever vaccination. TCRdb re-analysed the 5' RACE reads in MiXCR, keeping a single row per CDR3 protein. The sample contains approximately 300,000 distinct CDR3 sequences, 8% to 10% of which appear only once. The sequences come from PBMCs, collected on the day of the first yellow fever vaccination. The receptor set was obtained from a man between 18 and 29 years old who received the YFV17D yellow fever vaccine.

This clonotype has more than one count but fewer than ten. The chain couples TRBV7-2 to TRBJ2-5; the D gene is possibly TRBD2 (6 bases). CDR3 length equals 15 residues. The V gene lost 2 bases and the J gene lost 1 base, with 11 bases spanning the gap. Germline CDR1 SGHTA, CDR2 FQGNSA. The CDR3 DNA reads as TGTGCCAGCAGCTTACCTGGGGACTTCCAAGAGACCCAGTACTTC. Translated: CASSLPGDFQETQYF. Complete variable domain (other parts from reference TRBV7-2 and TRBJ2-5): GAGVSQSPSNKVTEKGKDVELRCDPISGHTALYWYRQSLGQGLEFLIYFQGNSAPDKSGLPSDRFSAERTGGSVSTLTIQRTQQEDSAVYLCASSLPGDFQETQYFGPGTRLLVL.

In its sample, this clonotype was seen many times. The chain couples TRBV12-3 or TRBV12-4 to TRBJ2-1, with 9 bases matching TRBD2. The CDR3 covers 15 residues. V was clipped by 5 bases and J by 6 bases; unmatched bases: 8. The CDR3 spells CASSDISGGTNEQFF. In nucleotides, the CDR3 is TGTGCCAGCAGTGACATAAGCGGGGGGACCAATGAGCAGTTCTTC.

This clonotype was seen a few times. The rearrangement links TRBV4-3 to TRBJ2-3; 8 bases are a match to TRBD2. The trim removed 0 bases at V and 1 base at J, leaving 12 bases unmatched. Germline loops: CDR1 LGHNA, CDR2 YSLEER. This CDR3 is 19 amino acids long. As DNA, the CDR3 is TGCGCCAGCAGCCAAGATCTGGGGGGAGCGGGGGAGCGCACAGATACGCAGTATTTT. Its protein is CASSQDLGGAGERTDTQYF.

The chain uses TRBV12-3 or TRBV12-4 and TRBJ2-1; D is undetermined. Trimming removed 4 bases at V and 4 bases at J, with 8 bases between. This CDR3 contains 13 residues. For the CDR3, the DNA is TGTGCCAGCAGTTCAGGCAGATACAATGAGCAGTTCTTC. Encoded protein: CASSSGRYNEQFF.

This clonotype was seen a few times. The chain uses TRBV27 and TRBJ2-1; D unclear. Germline V gene lookup returns CDR1 MNHEY and CDR2 SMNVEV (reference sequence). Trimming removed 2 bases from V and 2 bases from J, with 10 bases in between. The CDR3 is made up of 15 amino acids. The CDR3 DNA follows: TGTGCCAGCAGTTTAGAGAGCGCTGCCTACAATGAGCAGTTCTTC. Amino acid sequence: CASSLESAAYNEQFF.

As to this clonotype: Mismatch with germline at one junction end may stem from a read error. The rearrangement joins TRBV23-1 to TRBJ2-3; D unclear. TRBV23-1 counts as an open reading frame of uncertain function. The CDR3 runs 13 residues. CDR3 region: CASSQSLIDMQYF. The DNA for the CDR3 is TGCGCCAGCAGTCAATCCCTTATAGATATGCAGTATTTT.

This clonotype was found a few times. The DNA of the CDR3 is TGCAGTGCTAGGCGACTTCAAGAGACCCAGTACTTC. Translated: CSARRLQETQYF. The rearrangement joins TRBV20-1 to TRBJ2-5; D not certain. Deletions cut 3 bases from V and 2 bases from J, with 7 bases between. Per germline, CDR1 DFQATT and CDR2 SNEGSKA (reference sequence). This CDR3 region has 12 residues.

Only a few counts were recorded for this clonotype. V is TRBV7-9 and J is TRBJ1-1; D unclear. V was trimmed by 1 base and J by 9 bases, leaving 12 bases between them. The CDR3 consists of 13 residues. Germline lookup yields CDR1 SEHNR and CDR2 FQNEAQ (reference sequence). The CDR3 DNA follows: TGTGCCAGCAGCTTAGTACTCGGGAATAAAGCTTTCTTT. Translating it yields CASSLVLGNKAFF.

This clonotype came up many times. CDR3 DNA: TGCGCCAGCAGCCAAGGTGGGGGAATCGGTGGCTACACCTTC. It is translated as CASSQGGGIGGYTF. V gene TRBV4-3 combines with J gene TRBJ1-2, with D possibly TRBD1 on 5 matching bases. Germline V gene sequence: CDR1 LGHNA, CDR2 YSLEER. Trimming took 1 base from V and 7 from J, leaving 13 bases between them. The CDR3 consists of 14 residues.

The chain carries TRBV12-3 or TRBV12-4 and TRBJ1-2, with D unclear. The CDR3 is 13 amino acids. The V end was cut by 6 bases, the J end by 4 bases, with 12 bases between. CDR3 sequence reads: CASSPREGYGYTF. CDR3 sequence (DNA): TGTGCCAGCAGCCCCCGGGAGGGCTATGGCTACACCTTC.

The table lists this clonotype with a few counts. V usage is TRBV6-2 or TRBV6-3 and J usage is TRBJ1-6; D unclear. The CDR3 length is 11 residues. Looked up from germline, CDR1 is MNHEY and CDR2 is SVGEGT. V was trimmed by 2 bases and J by 14 bases, leaving 7 bases between them. DNA for the CDR3: TGTGCCAGCAGTTACGATCGGGCCCTCCACTTT. Translated: CASSYDRALHF.

The chain links TRBV5-1 to TRBJ1-1; possibly TRBD1 for D (5 bases). Trimming left V 0 bases short and J 4 bases short, with 16 bases between. Germline loops: CDR1 SGHRS, CDR2 YFSETQ. CDR3 length equals 16 residues. CDR3 DNA: TGCGCCAGCAGCTTGGCCGACGGGCCTAGGGGCACTGAAGCTTTCTTT. Amino acids: CASSLADGPRGTEAFF.

The chain is built from TRBV4-1 and TRBJ2-2, with D unresolved. This CDR3 is built from 14 residues. Trimming pared 6 bases from V and 1 base from J, leaving 9 bases between. In germline, CDR1 is MGHRA, CDR2 YSYEKL. The CDR3 DNA sequence: TGCGCCAGCAGAGAGTTTGGGAACACCGGGGAGCTGTTTTTT. This codes for CASREFGNTGELFF.

The genes are TRBV12-3 or TRBV12-4 and TRBJ1-2; D is perhaps TRBD1 (5 bases). This CDR3 is built from 15 residues. V dropped 3 bases and J dropped 4 bases, with 15 bases sitting between them. CDR3: CASSFEGSLSYGYTF. CDR3 nucleotides: TGTGCCAGCAGTTTTGAGGGGTCGTTGTCCTATGGCTACACCTTC.

The sample holds a few counts of this clonotype. This chain joins TRBV28 and TRBJ1-5, with TRBD1 matching 10 bases. J gave up 2 bases and V 1 base, and 5 bases lay outside the gene matches. The germline V gene encodes CDR1 MDHEN and CDR2 SYDVKM. This CDR3 region has 17 residues. CDR3 DNA: TGTGCCAGCAGTTTATTCCGTGGACAGGGGGGCAATCAGCCCCAGCATTTT. Residues: CASSLFRGQGGNQPQHF. The entire variable domain, with the rest obtained from reference TRBV28 and TRBJ1-5, is as follows: DVKVTQSSRYLVKRTGEKVFLECVQDMDHENMFWYRQDPGLGLRLIYFSYDVKMKEKGDIPEGYSVSREKKERFSLILESASTNQTSMYLCASSLFRGQGGNQPQHFGDGTRLSIL.

The chain combines TRBV30 with TRBJ1-1; no clear D. Per the germline V gene, CDR1 is GTSNPN and CDR2 is SVGIG (reference sequence). This CDR3 spans 12 amino acids. The ends were cut back, 3 bases at V and 3 bases at J, with 8 bases in the middle. The DNA of the CDR3 is TGTGCCTGGAGCCGTACCTACACTGAAGCTTTCTTT. The encoded protein is CAWSRTYTEAFF. Supplemented by reference TRBV30 and TRBJ1-1, the full variable domain reads SQTIHQWPATLVQPVGSPLSLECTVEGTSNPNLYWYRQAAGRGLQLLFYSVGIGQISSEVPQNLSASRPQDRQFILSSKKLLLSDSGFYLCAWSRTYTEAFFGQGTRLTVV.

V gene TRBV7-9 combines with J gene TRBJ2-1; D uncertain. The germline V and J ends were trimmed by 2 bases and 8 bases, with 7 bases remaining between them. CDR3 length equals 12 residues. The germline V gene encodes CDR1 SEHNR and CDR2 FQNEAQ (reference sequence). The CDR3 region is CASSLISDEQFF. The CDR3 region has the DNA TGTGCCAGCAGCTTAATTTCAGATGAGCAGTTCTTC.

In this sample, this clonotype turned up many times. The rearrangement joins TRBV27 to TRBJ1-6, with D hard to call. CDR3 length: 13 amino acids. V was clipped by 9 bases and J by 9 bases, with 15 bases between them. The germline gives CDR1 MNHEY, CDR2 SMNVEV (reference sequence). Here the CDR3 DNA reads TGTGCCAGTACTACAAGTCGAAGTTCACCCCTCCACTTT. Translated: CASTTSRSSPLHF.

This clonotype was picked up a small number of times. The CDR3 bases are TGCAGTGCTAGTGACAAGGCCCGGGATTACTACGAGCAGTACGTC. It codes for CSASDKARDYYEQYV. The V and J genes are TRBV20-1 and TRBJ2-7; perhaps TRBD2 as D (5 bases). V shed 3 bases and J shed 3 bases, with 18 bases lying between them. The V gene's germline CDR1 is DFQATT and CDR2 SNEGSKA (reference sequence). The CDR3 is 15 amino acids.

This clonotype occurred a few times. J is TRBJ1-1 and V is TRBV7-2; unclear D gene. CDR1 is SGHTA and CDR2 is FQGNSA in the germline V gene. CDR3 length: 15 amino acids. Trimming removed 2 bases at V and 5 bases at J, with 15 bases between. The chain's CDR3 is CASSLRFSPGTEAFF. CDR3 in DNA: TGTGCCAGCAGCTTAAGATTCTCTCCTGGGACTGAAGCTTTCTTT.

This clonotype came up many times. The rearrangement uses TRBV9 and TRBJ1-4; 9 bases agree with TRBD1. V lost 3 bases and J lost 7; bases outside the gene matches: 4. The germline gives CDR1 SGDLS, CDR2 YYNGEE. The CDR3 runs 14 residues. CDR3 coding DNA: TGTGCCAGCAGCGCGACAGGGGGTCGTGAAAAACTGTTTTTT. Translating it yields CASSATGGREKLFF.

This clonotype has a handful of counts. The chain combines TRBV7-9 with TRBJ2-4; 8 bases are shared with TRBD2. The CDR3 has 17 amino acids. The V gene's germline CDR1 is SEHNR and CDR2 FQNEAQ (reference sequence). V was pared by 3 bases and J by 5 bases, with 12 bases of the junction left unmatched. The CDR3 sequence is CASSFLMSGGPQNIQYF. DNA of the CDR3: TGTGCCAGCAGCTTCCTGATGAGCGGGGGCCCCCAAAACATTCAGTACTTC.

The chain recombines TRBV11-2 with TRBJ2-1; D might be TRBD2 (5 bases). V lost 5 bases to trimming and J lost 9 bases, with 14 bases between them. This CDR3 has 13 residues. Germline V gene sequence: CDR1 SGHAT, CDR2 FQNNGV. CDR3 sequence: CASSLDEGSEQFF. As DNA, the CDR3 is TGTGCCAGCAGCCTGGACGAGGGAAGTGAGCAGTTCTTC. Together with reference TRBV11-2 and TRBJ2-1, the CDR3 gives the full variable domain: EAGVAQSPRYKIIEKRQSVAFWCNPISGHATLYWYQQILGQGPKLLIQFQNNGVVDDSQLPKDRFSAERLKGVDSTLKIQPAKLEDSAVYLCASSLDEGSEQFFGPGTRLTVL.

This clonotype was seen more than once but under ten times. This chain joins TRBV7-9 and TRBJ1-1; TRBD1 matches at 9 bases. Germline V gives CDR1 SEHNR, CDR2 FQNEAQ (reference sequence). Unmatched junction bases numbered 13, after V lost 4 bases and J lost 7 bases. The CDR3 is 16 amino acids. CDR3 nucleotides: TGTGCCAGCAGCTATTACTTCGGACAGGGGAGAGGTGAAGCTTTCTTT. Its translation: CASSYYFGQGRGEAFF.